The entry below gives a single T cell receptor beta chain sequence along with its context. The antigen is undetermined. The entry originates in a study of vaccination and CD4 T cells after COVID-19. Study details: Two Hispanic individuals were among six male and four female convalescent patients. Controls used CEFX viral epitopes (positive), HIV-1 Nef peptides (negative), or no peptide.

Notes on the study in general: Convalescent patients gained a median 86.3% of their reactive clones only post-vaccination.

Treatment reported: roughly ten-day PBMC culture with coronavirus spike peptide pools or control peptides (ViraFEST assay). Positive PCR dates spanned March to December 2020, predating US Alpha, Beta and Delta variants. The germline CDR1 and CDR2 sequences are GTSNPN and SVGIG (reference sequence). J lost 7 bases, V lost 5 bases, and 13 bases had no gene match. The CDR3 loop spans 16 amino acids. Sequence data for DNA of cultured CD4+ T cells were generated by the Oncomine TCR Beta short-read assay. TCRdb ran MiXCR on the PCR reads and lists one entry per CDR3 protein. The table records roughly 16,000 distinct CDR3 sequences, 40% to 55% of them present only once.

The sequenced material came from CD4+ T cells from blood, cultured in vitro. The clonotype originates from a human donor who had recovered from COVID-19. V usage is TRBV30 and J usage is TRBJ2-7; 14 bases agree with TRBD2. The CDR3 DNA is TGTGCCTGGGCAATTCCGGGACTAGCGGGAGTGGGGGAGCAGTACTTC. Its translation is CAWAIPGLAGVGEQYF. Full variable domain (remainder filled in from reference TRBV30 and TRBJ2-7): SQTIHQWPATLVQPVGSPLSLECTVEGTSNPNLYWYRQAAGRGLQLLFYSVGIGQISSEVPQNLSASRPQDRQFILSSKKLLLSDSGFYLCAWAIPGLAGVGEQYFGPGTRLTVT.